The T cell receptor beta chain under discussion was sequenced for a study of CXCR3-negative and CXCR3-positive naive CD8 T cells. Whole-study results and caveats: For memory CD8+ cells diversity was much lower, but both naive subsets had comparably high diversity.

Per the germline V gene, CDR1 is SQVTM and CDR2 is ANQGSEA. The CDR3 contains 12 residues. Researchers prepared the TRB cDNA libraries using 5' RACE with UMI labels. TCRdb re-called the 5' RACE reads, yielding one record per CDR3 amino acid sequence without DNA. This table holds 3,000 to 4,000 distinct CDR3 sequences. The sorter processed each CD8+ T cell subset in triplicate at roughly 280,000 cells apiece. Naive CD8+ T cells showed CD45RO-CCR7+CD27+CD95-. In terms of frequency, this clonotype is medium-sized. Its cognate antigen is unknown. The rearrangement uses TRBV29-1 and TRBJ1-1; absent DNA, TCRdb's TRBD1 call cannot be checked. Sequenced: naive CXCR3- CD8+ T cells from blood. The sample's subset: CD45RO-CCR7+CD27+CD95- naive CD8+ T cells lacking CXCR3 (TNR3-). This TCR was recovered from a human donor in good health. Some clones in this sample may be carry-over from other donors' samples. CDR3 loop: CSAYTGGPEAFF. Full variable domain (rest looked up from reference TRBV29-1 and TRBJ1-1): SAVISQKPSRDICQRGTSLTIQCQVDSQVTMMFWYRQQPGQSLTLIATANQGSEATYESGFVIDKFPISRPNLTFSTLTVSNMSPEDSSIYLCSAYTGGPEAFFGQGTRLTVV.